This section outlines one T cell receptor (beta chain) sequence together with its context. In replicate PCRs of sorted subsets, roughly 190 ng DNA, roughly 31,000 T cell genomes, was used. Original methodology: As immunoSEQ supplied junction-only sequences (without quality scores), filtering differed. Sequencing was performed with immunoSEQ multiplex PCR; in TCRdb, only in-frame clones are kept and a portion is missing. The V and J calls and clone size come from that table; D and trimming were worked out from the DNA. Altogether 780,000 or so clones are present, roughly 72% being singletons, with the ten largest covering roughly 1.8%. This record comes from a study of shared clonotypes between healthy human individuals. CDR3 length: 14 amino acids. CDR1 MNHEY and CDR2 SVGAGI come from the germline V gene. Trimming cost V 0 bases and J 6 bases, with 9 bases left between them.

The sequence came from a woman aged 25 to 39 in good health. Sequences were obtained from memory CD4+ T cells sorted from blood. As to subset: CD45RA-negative fraction. The V gene is TRBV6-5, the J gene TRBJ2-4; D perhaps matches TRBD2 (7 bases). The CDR3: CASSYSGGANIQYF. The CDR3 DNA reads TGTGCCAGCAGTTACTCGGGGGGGGCAAACATTCAGTACTTC.